This T cell receptor (beta chain) was recovered during a study of blood T cell repertoires in COVID-19. For the study at large: Collection of acute and convalescent COVID-19 samples took place in the United States, Italy and Spain. Sample material is recorded as cDNA or gDNA derived from T cells, B-cell-depleted T cells, or PBMCs.

Authors' analysis steps: Estimation of nucleated cell counts relied on the amplification of reference gene primers. Measured with immunoSEQ multiplex PCR; TCRdb has only the in-frame clones, and not every one. The DNA was the basis for D and trimming; V, J and clone size are from that table. This sample has roughly 150,000 clones; more than 75% occur once, and the top ten carry 5% to 6%. Specimen: peripheral blood. This receptor was taken from a human donor in a cohort sampled during active COVID-19.

The CDR3 DNA reads TGTGCCAGCAGCGCGGCCGGGGTGGCCTACAATGAGCAGTTCTTC. Protein: CASSAAGVAYNEQFF. The chain carries TRBV9 and TRBJ2-1, with D tentatively TRBD2 (5 bases). CDR1 is SGDLS, CDR2 YYNGEE, per germline. Trimming cost V 3 bases and J 2 bases, with 12 bases left between them. This CDR3 spans 15 amino acids.